These 24 T cell receptor beta chains originate from one sample sequenced in a study of ipilimumab plus nivolumab after autologous stem cell transplantation. The method was immunoSEQ multiplex PCR; TCRdb's version includes in-frame clones alone and lacks a portion of them. The sample records about 47,000 clones, about 88% being singletons. Sequences were derived from PBMCs, sampled in a trial of ipilimumab plus nivolumab as post-transplant consolidation. The receptors shown here come from a male donor with multiple myeloma.

This clone has only a few counts. The chain couples TRBV30 to TRBJ1-1; D remains unclear. The germline V gene encodes CDR1 GTSNPN and CDR2 SVGIG (reference sequence). The CDR3 has 15 residues. With 4 bases removed from V and 1 base from J, the gap between germline ends came to 16 bases. The CDR3 here is CAWTPIEGKNTEAFF. The CDR3 coding sequence is TGTGCCTGGACCCCGATTGAGGGTAAGAACACTGAAGCTTTCTTT.

The rearrangement uses TRBV6-4 and TRBJ2-7; TRBD1 matches at 9 bases. V was pared by 5 bases and J by 7 bases, with 9 bases of the junction left unmatched. CDR1 MRHNA and CDR2 SNTAGT come from the germline V gene. This CDR3 spans 14 amino acids. The CDR3 loop is CASSPEQGAGEQYF. CDR3 bases: TGTGCCAGCAGTCCTGAACAGGGGGCGGGGGAGCAGTACTTC.

This clone was found once. This chain joins TRBV2 and TRBJ2-7; 11 nucleotides line up with TRBD1. The CDR3 length is 13 residues. Unmatched junction bases numbered 7, after V lost 8 bases and J lost 7 bases. Germline CDR1 is SNHLY and CDR2 is FYNNEI. As DNA, the CDR3 is TGTGCCAGCCGGGACAGGGGGTTGTCGGAGCAGTACTTC. Its translation is CASRDRGLSEQYF.

V and J are TRBV7-2 and TRBJ2-2, with 13 bases lining up with TRBD2. Germline V gene data show CDR1 as SGHTA and CDR2 as FQGNSA. This CDR3 comprises 16 residues. Trimming cost V 5 bases and J 6 bases; bases outside gene matches: 6. CDR3 region: CASSVLTSGGAGELFF. The CDR3 nucleotides read TGTGCCAGCAGCGTACTCACTAGCGGGGGGGCCGGGGAGCTGTTTTTT.

The chain has TRBV4-1 and TRBJ2-5; 7 bases line up with TRBD1. The J call is uncertain, as TRBJ2-7 better fits the DNA end. CDR1 and CDR2 from the germline V gene are MGHRA and YSYEKL. The CDR3 loop spans 14 amino acids. CDR3 protein: CASSPRGSIYEQYF. As DNA, the CDR3 is TGCGCCAGCAGCCCCAGGGGGAGCATCTACGAGCAGTACTTC.

This clone was counted between two and nine times. The chain uses TRBV4-1 and TRBJ1-5, with unresolved D. The CDR3 extends over 15 amino acids. Trimming left V 4 bases short and J 0 bases short, with 10 bases between. From germline, CDR1 is MGHRA and CDR2 YSYEKL. CDR3 amino acids: CASSLVDGSNQPQHF. The CDR3 DNA reads TGCGCCAGCAGCCTAGTGGACGGTAGCAATCAGCCCCAGCATTTT.

J is TRBJ1-1 and V is TRBV4-2; the D gene is possibly TRBD1 (6 bases). V lost 4 bases to trimming and J lost 1 base, with 10 bases between them. The germline CDR1 and CDR2 sequences are LGHNA and YNFKEQ. The CDR3 has 14 amino acids. DNA of the CDR3: TGTGCCAGCAGCCTGTTACAGGGGAACACTGAAGCTTTCTTT. Translated: CASSLLQGNTEAFF.

This rearrangement joins TRBV6-4 to TRBJ2-1; 11 positions match TRBD2. The CDR3 has 15 amino acids. V lost 10 bases and J lost 0; bases outside the gene matches: 5. The germline V gene has CDR1 MRHNA and CDR2 SNTAGT. CDR3 protein: CATRLAGYSYNEQFF. The CDR3 region has the DNA TGTGCCACCAGACTAGCGGGATACTCCTACAATGAGCAGTTCTTC.

The CDR3 spells CASHGTSGRAREQFF. The CDR3 nucleotides read TGTGCCAGCCACGGGACTAGCGGGAGGGCGAGGGAGCAGTTCTTC. This chain uses TRBV19 with TRBJ2-1, with 16 bases identical to TRBD2. The CDR3 totals 15 residues. Trimming at V came to 9 bases and at J to 10 bases, leaving 9 bases not matched to a gene. The germline V gene has CDR1 LNHDA and CDR2 SQIVND (reference sequence).

The chain joins TRBV30 to TRBJ1-6; no clear D. V was cut by 5 bases and J by 0 bases, with 14 bases left in between. The CDR3 is 16 residues long. Germline V lookup: CDR1 GTSNPN, CDR2 SVGIG (reference sequence). CDR3 DNA sequence: TGTGCCTGGGCACCCCCGAGGAGCTCCTATAATTCACCCCTCCACTTT. Protein product: CAWAPPRSSYNSPLHF. Full variable domain (missing parts from reference TRBV30 and TRBJ1-6): SQTIHQWPATLVQPVGSPLSLECTVEGTSNPNLYWYRQAAGRGLQLLFYSVGIGQISSEVPQNLSASRPQDRQFILSSKKLLLSDSGFYLCAWAPPRSSYNSPLHFGNGTRLTVT.

The V gene is TRBV18, the J gene TRBJ1-2; TRBD1 might be the D (6 bases). V was cut by 8 bases and J by 8 bases, with 24 bases left in between. The CDR3 runs 15 residues. Germline CDR1 KGHSH, CDR2 LQKENI. The CDR3 DNA sequence: TGTGCCAGCACCCTATTGAGCAGGGGTGCAAGCGGCTACACCTTC. Its protein is CASTLLSRGASGYTF.

J is TRBJ1-3 and V is TRBV5-4; possibly TRBD1 for D (6 bases). V was pared by 3 bases and J by 0 bases, with 7 bases between. The CDR3 extends over 14 amino acids. The germline CDR1 and CDR2 sequences are SGHNT and YYREEE (reference sequence). CDR3 amino acids: CASSSDSSGNTIYF. The CDR3 DNA is TGTGCCAGCAGCTCGGACAGCTCTGGAAACACCATATATTTT.

The CDR3 region is CASGVPRGVNTEAFF. DNA of the CDR3: TGTGCCAGCGGGGTCCCTCGGGGGGTGAACACTGAAGCTTTCTTT. The chain couples TRBV6-6 to TRBJ1-1, with D maybe TRBD1 (5 bases). Trimming removed 8 bases at V and 0 bases at J, with 16 bases between. Germline-derived CDR1 and CDR2 are MNHNY and SVGAGI (reference sequence). The CDR3 consists of 15 residues.

The chain recombines TRBV15 with TRBJ2-7, with D possibly being TRBD1 (6 bases). In germline, CDR1 is LNHNV, CDR2 YYDKDF (reference sequence). The CDR3 is 16 amino acids. The V end was cut by 0 bases, the J end by 3 bases, with 15 bases between. CDR3 amino acids: CATSREGAQGGYEQYF. CDR3 DNA: TGTGCCACCAGCAGAGAGGGGGCCCAAGGGGGCTACGAGCAGTACTTC.

The V and J genes are TRBV7-9 and TRBJ2-7; D may be TRBD2 (6 bases). There are 14 residues in the CDR3. In germline, CDR1 is SEHNR, CDR2 FQNEAQ (reference sequence). V dropped 5 bases and J dropped 0 bases, with 11 bases sitting between them. CDR3 DNA: TGTGCCAGCAGCCCTAGCGTCTACTCCTACGAGCAGTACTTC. It specifies CASSPSVYSYEQYF. The full variable domain, rest sourced from reference TRBV7-9 and TRBJ2-7, is DTGVSQNPRHKITKRGQNVTFRCDPISEHNRLYWYRQTLGQGPEFLTYFQNEAQLEKSRLLSDRFSAERPKGSFSTLEIQRTEQGDSAMYLCASSPSVYSYEQYFGPGTRLTVT.

The chain uses TRBV5-6 and TRBJ2-1; 11 nucleotides line up with TRBD2. Germline V gives CDR1 SGHDT, CDR2 YYEEEE. This CDR3 is 15 amino acids long. V trimming: 4 bases; J trimming: 2 bases; junction bases outside the gene matches: 2. The CDR3 DNA is TGTGCCAGCAGCCAGGGACTAGCGGCCTACAATGAGCAGTTCTTC. Its translation: CASSQGLAAYNEQFF.

CDR3 DNA: TGTGCCAGCAGTGCCGAGCGGGGAAGAGGGAGGACAGATACGCAGTATTTT. It translates to CASSAERGRGRTDTQYF. The genes are TRBV9 and TRBJ2-3; 7 bases are a match to TRBD2. Trimming cost V 5 bases and J 3 bases; bases outside gene matches: 15. Germline V gene sequence: CDR1 SGDLS, CDR2 YYNGEE. The CDR3 extends over 17 amino acids.

J is TRBJ2-7 and V is TRBV27, with 7 bases aligning to TRBD1. CDR3 length: 21 amino acids. Losses at the gene ends were 3 bases for V and 2 bases for J; bases not matched to a gene: 25. Per the germline V gene, CDR1 is MNHEY and CDR2 is SMNVEV (reference sequence). In nucleotides, the CDR3 is TGTGCCAGCAGTTTCCCCCCTGGGGGACAGTTGGTCGTACTCTTCCCCTACGAGCAGTACTTC. Protein: CASSFPPGGQLVVLFPYEQYF.

This clone occurred a few times. The chain links TRBV9 to TRBJ2-3, with D perhaps matching TRBD2 (6 bases). Germline CDR1 is SGDLS and CDR2 is YYNGEE. The CDR3 is 14 amino acids. V lost 0 bases and J lost 6, with 11 bases in between. CDR3 in amino acids: CASSVEPLADTQYF. The CDR3 DNA reads as TGTGCCAGCAGCGTAGAGCCTCTAGCGGATACGCAGTATTTT.

The chain is built from TRBV7-2 and TRBJ2-3; TRBD2 aligns across 10 bases. With 4 bases clipped from V and 3 bases from J, the junction kept 7 bases outside the gene matches. The CDR3 spans 16 residues. Per germline, CDR1 SGHTA and CDR2 FQGNSA. CDR3 in amino acids: CASSSWTSGRTDTQYF. The CDR3 bases are TGTGCCAGCAGCTCCTGGACTAGCGGACGGACAGATACGCAGTATTTT.

This clone occurred a few times. This chain joins TRBV19 and TRBJ1-5, with D unclear. CDR3 size: 12 residues. Trimming stripped 11 bases from V and 4 bases from J, with 12 bases between. CDR1 LNHDA and CDR2 SQIVND come from the germline V gene (reference sequence). Here the CDR3 DNA reads TGTGCCTCTGGGAAGGAAAATCAGCCCCAGCATTTT. Protein product: CASGKENQPQHF.

The rearrangement joins TRBV14 to TRBJ1-5; D is ambiguous. Germline V gives CDR1 SGHDN, CDR2 FVKESK. Trimming removed 0 bases at V and 4 bases at J, with 4 bases between. The CDR3 is made up of 13 amino acids. CDR3 in amino acids: CASSQDANQPQHF. The CDR3 DNA follows: TGTGCCAGCAGCCAAGACGCAAATCAGCCCCAGCATTTT.

The V call is TRBV2, the J call TRBJ1-4, with D possibly TRBD1 on 5 matching bases. Germline lookup yields CDR1 SNHLY and CDR2 FYNNEI. Trimming pared 5 bases from V and 6 bases from J, leaving 13 bases between. CDR3 size: 14 residues. For the CDR3, the DNA is TGTGCCAGCAGTCCGGGACTAAGAGATGAAAAACTGTTTTTT. This translates into CASSPGLRDEKLFF.

V usage is TRBV6-5 and J usage is TRBJ2-1, with 9 bases identical to TRBD1. CDR3 size: 13 residues. Per germline, CDR1 MNHEY and CDR2 SVGAGI. With 6 bases clipped from V and 6 bases from J, the junction kept 3 bases outside the gene matches. CDR3: CASRGTGFNEQFF. The CDR3 region has the DNA TGTGCCAGCAGGGGGACAGGGTTCAATGAGCAGTTCTTC.